These 27 T cell receptor beta chains originate from one sample sequenced in a study of blood T cell repertoires in COVID-19. The method was immunoSEQ multiplex PCR; TCRdb's version includes in-frame clones alone and lacks a portion of them. Of 250,000 to 400,000 clones listed, more than 75% are singletons. The sample consisted of PBMCs or T cells enriched from blood (not recorded which). The origin of the receptors is a man in his sixties who had recovered from COVID-19.

This clone was counted only a few times. The CDR3 loop is CSVGVRGYEQYF. The CDR3 DNA sequence: TGCAGCGTTGGTGTCAGGGGTTACGAGCAGTACTTC. The rearrangement joins TRBV29-1 to TRBJ2-7; TRBD1 might be the D (6 bases). Trimming took off 4 bases at V and 4 bases at J, with 11 bases between the two ends. The CDR3 is 12 residues long. The germline gives CDR1 SQVTM, CDR2 ANQGSEA.

This clone was seen only once. The chain combines TRBV6-2 or TRBV6-3 with TRBJ1-2; 10 positions agree with TRBD1. The ends lost 5 bases at V and 6 bases at J; junction bases unmatched: 3. Germline lookup yields CDR1 MNHEY and CDR2 SVGEGT. This CDR3 has 13 residues. The CDR3 sequence: CASSDRGLNGYTF. CDR3 sequence (DNA): TGTGCCAGCAGTGACAGGGGGCTGAATGGCTACACCTTC.

This clone was recorded a few times. The chain uses TRBV20-1 and TRBJ2-1; TRBD2 is a possible D gene (6 bases). The CDR3 totals 11 residues. Trimming removed 8 bases from V and 5 bases from J, with 10 bases in between. The germline gives CDR1 DFQATT, CDR2 SNEGSKA (reference sequence). For the CDR3, the DNA is TGCAGTATAGCGGCCAACAATGAGCAGTTCTTC. Its translation is CSIAANNEQFF.

The table lists this clone with a few counts. This chain joins TRBV5-1 and TRBJ2-7; a weak D match, TRBD2 (6 bases). Trimming stripped 6 bases from V and 4 bases from J, with 17 bases between. Germline lookup yields CDR1 SGHRS and CDR2 YFSETQ. This CDR3 contains 14 residues. For the CDR3, the DNA is TGCGCCAGCACGAACCCGGGAGCAGCATACGAGCAGTACTTC. Translating gives CASTNPGAAYEQYF. Supplemented by reference TRBV5-1 and TRBJ2-7, the full variable domain reads KAGVTQTPRYLIKTRGQQVTLSCSPISGHRSVSWYQQTPGQGLQFLFEYFSETQRNKGNFPGRFSGRQFSNSRSEMNVSTLELGDSALYLCASTNPGAAYEQYFGPGTRLTVT.

This chain links TRBV13 with TRBJ2-4, with 7 bases that match TRBD1. After removal of 3 bases from V and 4 bases from J, the junction contained 6 bases not matched to a gene. The CDR3 has 15 amino acids. Per germline, CDR1 PRHDT and CDR2 FYEKMQ (reference sequence). The CDR3 region is CASSLSGRGKNIQYF. DNA for the CDR3: TGTGCCAGCAGCTTGTCCGGCAGGGGGAAAAACATTCAGTACTTC.

The CDR3 DNA reads TGTGCCAGCAGTCCGAAGACTAGCGTAAGATTCTACGAGCAGTACTTC. Its translation: CASSPKTSVRFYEQYF. This chain links TRBV27 with TRBJ2-7, with 8 positions matching TRBD2. The germline V gene encodes CDR1 MNHEY and CDR2 SMNVEV (reference sequence). The CDR3 sequence is 16 residues long. Trimming removed 5 bases from V and 3 bases from J; junction bases left unmatched: 12.

This chain joins TRBV7-8 and TRBJ2-2; TRBD2 aligns across 9 bases. Trimming cost V 2 bases and J 5 bases; bases outside gene matches: 3. The CDR3 runs 15 residues. Germline CDR1 is SGHVS and CDR2 is FQNEAQ. The CDR3 coding sequence is TGTGCCAGCAGCTTAACAGCGGGGGGAACCGGGGAGCTGTTTTTT. Residues: CASSLTAGGTGELFF.

This rearrangement joins TRBV5-4 to TRBJ1-2, with TRBD1 matching 8 bases. CDR1 SGHNT and CDR2 YYREEE come from the germline V gene (reference sequence). There are 13 residues in the CDR3. The J segment lost 3 bases and the V segment lost 4 bases, leaving 2 bases of the junction unmatched. The CDR3 nucleotides are TGTGCCAGCAGCCCGGACAGGGACTATGGCTACACCTTC. It yields the protein CASSPDRDYGYTF.

The table lists this clone with a few counts. This chain links TRBV19 with TRBJ2-7, with D possibly matching TRBD1 (6 bases). The CDR3 spans 12 residues. Trimming pared 4 bases from V and 9 bases from J, leaving 13 bases between. Germline CDR1 and CDR2: LNHDA and SQIVND (reference sequence). The CDR3 nucleotides are TGTGCCAGTAGTAAATCGACAGGCGCGCAGTACTTC. It encodes CASSKSTGAQYF.

The V and J genes are TRBV3-1 (or the pseudogene TRBV3-2) and TRBJ2-7; TRBD2 aligns across 9 bases. Germline V CDR1 and CDR2: LGHDT, YNNKEL (reference sequence). The J segment lost 13 bases and the V segment lost 5 bases, leaving 15 bases of the junction unmatched. CDR3 length equals 14 residues. CDR3 nucleotide sequence: TGTGCCAGCAGCTCGACCCCTTTAGCGGGAGTCTTATACTTC. Residues: CASSSTPLAGVLYF.

This clone was detected once. The gene calls are TRBV4-3 and TRBJ2-2; 7 bases align to TRBD1. The V gene's germline CDR1 is LGHNA and CDR2 YSLEER. Trimming at V came to 3 bases and at J to 2 bases, leaving 3 bases not matched to a gene. The CDR3 covers 15 residues. The DNA for the CDR3 is TGCGCCAGCAGCCAGGACAGGCTAAACACCGGGGAGCTGTTTTTT. Its translation is CASSQDRLNTGELFF.

This clone was found once. The chain carries TRBV5-1 and TRBJ2-7; 9 positions match TRBD1. The CDR3 sequence is 15 residues long. The V gene's germline CDR1 is SGHRS and CDR2 YFSETQ. V was pared by 0 bases and J by 1 base, with 2 bases of the junction left unmatched. In DNA, the CDR3 is TGCGCCAGCAGCTTGGCCGGGACAGGGTCCTACGAGCAGTACTTC. This codes for CASSLAGTGSYEQYF.

The chain uses TRBV7-8 and TRBJ1-2; tentatively, D is TRBD1 (6 bases). Germline assignment: CDR1 SGHVS and CDR2 FQNEAQ. CDR3 length equals 12 residues. V gave up 5 bases and J gave up 8 bases, with 12 bases separating them. The DNA for the CDR3 is TGTGCCAGCAGCCAACAGGGAGACGGCTACACCTTC. Encoded protein: CASSQQGDGYTF.

The V call is TRBV9, the J call TRBJ2-1; 10 bases align to TRBD2. J lost 8 bases, V lost 4 bases, and 3 bases had no gene match. The CDR3 has 13 amino acids. Germline V gene sequence: CDR1 SGDLS, CDR2 YYNGEE. The CDR3 is CASSFGTSDEQFF. The CDR3 DNA sequence: TGTGCCAGCAGCTTTGGGACTAGCGATGAGCAGTTCTTC.

This sequence joins TRBV29-1 and TRBJ2-4; no clear D gene. V dropped 4 bases and J dropped 1 base, with 11 bases sitting between them. The germline gives CDR1 SQVTM, CDR2 ANQGSEA. The CDR3 covers 14 residues. CDR3 sequence (DNA): TGCAGCGTTGGTTTCCCGCGGGCCAAAAACATTCAGTACTTC. Its protein product is CSVGFPRAKNIQYF.

This clone is a singleton in its sample. The gene calls are TRBV11-3 and TRBJ2-5, with a weak D call TRBD2 (6 bases). V was shortened by 4 bases and J by 1 base, with 10 bases between the two germline ends. This CDR3 has 14 residues. Germline V gives CDR1 SGHNT, CDR2 YENEEA. CDR3 sequence (DNA): TGTGCCAGCAGCTCGCCGGGGGTCCAAGAGACCCAGTACTTC. Translation: CASSSPGVQETQYF.

The gene calls are TRBV18 and TRBJ2-2; TRBD2 aligns across 8 bases. V trimming: 0 bases; J trimming: 4 bases; junction bases outside the gene matches: 10. The CDR3 has 18 residues. CDR1 KGHSH and CDR2 LQKENI come from the germline V gene. Here the CDR3 reads CASSPPYGGASFTGELFF. The CDR3 region has the DNA TGTGCCAGCTCACCACCGTACGGGGGGGCTTCGTTCACCGGGGAGCTGTTTTTT.

This chain uses TRBV5-1 with TRBJ1-1; 7 bases align to TRBD1. Germline CDR1 reads SGHRS; CDR2 reads YFSETQ. V shed 4 bases and J 2 bases; nucleotides not matched to a gene: 5. The CDR3 totals 14 residues. CDR3 bases: TGCGCCAGCAGCCCTAGACAGGGAAACACTGAAGCTTTCTTT. Encoded protein: CASSPRQGNTEAFF.

The V call is TRBV7-9, the J call TRBJ1-5, with 7 positions matching TRBD1. Trimming removed 8 bases from V and 2 bases from J; junction bases left unmatched: 21. Germline V gives CDR1 SEHNR, CDR2 FQNEAQ (reference sequence). CDR3 length: 19 residues. The CDR3 spells CASARRGQSFWMRNQPQHF. The CDR3 DNA follows: TGTGCCAGCGCACGAAGGGGACAGAGCTTTTGGATGCGCAATCAGCCCCAGCATTTT.

CDR3 protein: CASSELWGAEAFF. The CDR3 nucleotides read TGTGCCAGCAGTGAACTGTGGGGAGCTGAAGCTTTCTTT. This chain links TRBV25-1 with TRBJ1-1; D not resolved. V was clipped by 2 bases and J by 6 bases, with 10 bases between them. There are 13 residues in the CDR3. The germline V gene encodes CDR1 MGHDK and CDR2 SYGVNS.

The gene calls are TRBV30 and TRBJ1-1; 11 bases match TRBD1. Germline trimming cut 0 bases from V and 6 bases from J; bases unmatched to any gene: 6. CDR1 and CDR2 from the germline V gene are GTSNPN and SVGIG (reference sequence). The CDR3 loop spans 15 amino acids. CDR3 bases: TGTGCCTGGAGTGTATTTGGACAGGGGGCGTCTGAAGCTTTCTTT. Protein sequence: CAWSVFGQGASEAFF.

Points on this clone: At one end the junction does not follow the germline gene, possibly because of a read error. This chain joins TRBV7-7 and TRBJ1-2; no clear D. This CDR3 spans 13 amino acids. CDR1 is SSHAT and CDR2 is FNYEAQ in the germline V gene (reference sequence). CDR3 DNA: TGTGCTAGCAGCCCCCAGGAGGTCTATGGCTACACCTTC. This translates into CASSPQEVYGYTF.

The V gene is TRBV5-1, the J gene TRBJ1-4; TRBD1 matches at 10 bases. This CDR3 is built from 15 residues. V lost 4 bases, J lost 6 bases, and 6 bases stayed unmatched. The germline V gene has CDR1 SGHRS and CDR2 YFSETQ. CDR3 residues: CASSLTGTGDEKLFF. The DNA of the CDR3 is TGCGCCAGCAGCCTAACCGGGACAGGGGATGAAAAACTGTTTTTT.

CDR3 DNA sequence: TGTGCCAGCATGGTAACCAGGGGGAGAAACAATGAGCAGTTCTTC. It yields the protein CASMVTRGRNNEQFF. V usage is TRBV21-1 and J usage is TRBJ2-1; the D segment call TRBD1 is taken from the table without a DNA check. TRBV21-1 is tagged as a pseudogene. CDR3 size: 15 residues.

As DNA, the CDR3 is TGTGCCAGCAGAAGGGACAGACTGAACAATCAGCCCCAGCATTTT. Amino acids: CASRRDRLNNQPQHF. V usage is TRBV6-5 and J usage is TRBJ1-5; the match to TRBD1 covers 7 bases. The germline gives CDR1 MNHEY, CDR2 SVGAGI. The CDR3 has 15 residues. J gave up 3 bases and V 6 bases, and 8 bases lay outside the gene matches.

This rearrangement joins TRBV29-1 to TRBJ2-7, with D tentatively TRBD1 (5 bases). Germline V gives CDR1 SQVTM, CDR2 ANQGSEA. Trimming pared 4 bases from V and 4 bases from J, leaving 23 bases between. CDR3 length: 16 residues. The CDR3 is CSVVVPLMAGKYEQYF. The CDR3 DNA reads as TGCAGCGTTGTGGTGCCTCTTATGGCAGGGAAATACGAGCAGTACTTC.

The chain employs TRBV9 and TRBJ2-5; a weak D match, TRBD2 (6 bases). V lost 4 bases and J lost 4, with 14 bases in between. Germline CDR1 SGDLS, CDR2 YYNGEE. CDR3 length equals 14 residues. CDR3 coding DNA: TGTGCCAGCAGCTTGTCCGGGAGAGTAGAGACCCAGTACTTC. Amino acids: CASSLSGRVETQYF.